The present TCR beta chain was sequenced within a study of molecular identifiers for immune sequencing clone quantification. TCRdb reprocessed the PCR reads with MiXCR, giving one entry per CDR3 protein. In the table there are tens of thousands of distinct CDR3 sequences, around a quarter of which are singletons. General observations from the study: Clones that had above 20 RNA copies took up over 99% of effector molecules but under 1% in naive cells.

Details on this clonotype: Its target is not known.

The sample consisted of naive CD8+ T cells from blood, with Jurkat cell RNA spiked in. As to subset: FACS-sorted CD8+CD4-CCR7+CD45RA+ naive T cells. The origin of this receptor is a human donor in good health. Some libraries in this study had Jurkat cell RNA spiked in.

In nucleotides, the CDR3 is TGCGCCAGCAGCCCATATACCCAGGGCAACTACAATGAGCAGTTCTTC. This sequence encodes CASSPYTQGNYNEQFF. The genes are TRBV4-3 and TRBJ2-1; D is possibly TRBD1 (5 bases). Germline V gene lookup returns CDR1 LGHNA and CDR2 YSLEER. CDR3 size: 16 residues. Trimming removed 4 bases from V and 3 bases from J, with 16 bases in between.